The entry below describes one T cell receptor (beta chain). What it recognizes is unknown. This entry is derived from a study of cytomegalovirus exposure and HLA in healthy donors. Broader study findings: There were about 160 TCR beta chains listed as cytomegalovirus-associated.

PCR employed 60 Vbeta and 13 Jbeta primers. TCRdb keeps only in-frame clones here, not all; method: immunoSEQ multiplex PCR. The sample shows 30,000 to 45,000 clones, 86% of them seen only once. Unrecorded immune exposure was likely among donors, who were nominally healthy when sampled. Sample: PBMCs. This TCR derives from a woman between 35 and 50 years old in good health and CMV-seropositive.

The CDR3 is CASSGRGHAGELFF. CDR3 coding DNA: TGTGCCAGCAGCGGGAGAGGGCACGCCGGGGAGCTGTTTTTT. The V and J genes are TRBV9 and TRBJ2-2; tentatively, D is TRBD2 (5 bases). V lost 3 bases, J lost 6 bases, and 12 bases lay in between. Germline V gene sequence: CDR1 SGDLS, CDR2 YYNGEE. The CDR3 has 14 residues.